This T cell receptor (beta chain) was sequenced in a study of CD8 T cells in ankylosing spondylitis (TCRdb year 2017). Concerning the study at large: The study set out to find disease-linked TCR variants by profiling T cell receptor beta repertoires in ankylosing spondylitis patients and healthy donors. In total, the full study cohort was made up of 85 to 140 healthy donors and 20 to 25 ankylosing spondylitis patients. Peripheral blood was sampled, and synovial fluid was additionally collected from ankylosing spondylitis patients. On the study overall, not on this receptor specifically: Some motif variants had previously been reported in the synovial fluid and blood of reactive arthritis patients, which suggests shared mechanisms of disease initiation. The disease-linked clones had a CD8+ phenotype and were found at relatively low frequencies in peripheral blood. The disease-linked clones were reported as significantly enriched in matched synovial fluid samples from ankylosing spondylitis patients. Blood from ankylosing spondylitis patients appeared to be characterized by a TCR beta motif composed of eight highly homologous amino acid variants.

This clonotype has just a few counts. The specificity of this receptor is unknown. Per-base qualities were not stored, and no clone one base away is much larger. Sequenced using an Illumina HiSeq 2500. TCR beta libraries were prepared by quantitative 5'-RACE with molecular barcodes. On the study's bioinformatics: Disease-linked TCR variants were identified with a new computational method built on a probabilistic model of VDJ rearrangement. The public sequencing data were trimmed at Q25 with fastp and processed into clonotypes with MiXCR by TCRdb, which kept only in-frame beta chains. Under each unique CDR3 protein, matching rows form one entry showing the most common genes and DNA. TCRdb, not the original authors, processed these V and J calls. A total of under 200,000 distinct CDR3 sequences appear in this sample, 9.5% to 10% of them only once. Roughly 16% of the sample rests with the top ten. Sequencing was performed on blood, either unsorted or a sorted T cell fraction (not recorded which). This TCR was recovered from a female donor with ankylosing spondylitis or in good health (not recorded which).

The CDR3 region: CASSLAVGAEKLFF. In nucleotide form, the sequence is TGTGCCAGCAGTTTAGCGGTCGGGGCAGAAAAACTGTTTTTT. The chain is assembled from TRBV27 and TRBJ1-4; TRBD1 is a weak D gene call, 5 bases matching. V is cut by 2 bases and J by 8 bases, and the space between the germline ends is 12 bases. Sequences MNHEY (CDR1) and SMNVEV (CDR2) are obtained from the germline V gene (reference sequence). There are 14 amino acids in the CDR3, from cysteine to phenylalanine inclusive. Only the CDR3 DNA stays, 42 bases, in frame from base 1.